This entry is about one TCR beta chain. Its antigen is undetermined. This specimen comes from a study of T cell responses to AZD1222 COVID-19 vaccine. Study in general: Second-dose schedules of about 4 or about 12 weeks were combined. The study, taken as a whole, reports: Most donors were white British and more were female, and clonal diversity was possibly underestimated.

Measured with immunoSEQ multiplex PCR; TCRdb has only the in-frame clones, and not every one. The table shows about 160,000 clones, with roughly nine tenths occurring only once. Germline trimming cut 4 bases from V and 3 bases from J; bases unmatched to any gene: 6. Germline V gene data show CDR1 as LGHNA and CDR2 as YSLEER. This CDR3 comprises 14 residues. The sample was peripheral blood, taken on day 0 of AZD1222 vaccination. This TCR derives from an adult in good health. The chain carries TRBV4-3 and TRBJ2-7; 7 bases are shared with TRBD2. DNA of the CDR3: TGCGCCAGCAGCCTCGGCGGGGGTAACTACGAGCAGTACTTC. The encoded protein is CASSLGGGNYEQYF.